Listed below are T cell receptor beta chains from one sample, sequenced in a study of T-cell memory formation after mild COVID-19. MiXCR was run by TCRdb on the 5' RACE reads, yielding one entry per CDR3 protein. The repertoire holds approximately 400,000 distinct CDR3 sequences, with roughly 17% as singletons. What was sequenced was PBMCs or a T cell subset sorted from them (not recorded which). The source of these receptors is a man aged 18 to 30 who had mild COVID-19 (a few samples of this study predate the infection). Cell type and time point are not known. Both conserved end residues are part of each CDR3. D genes are given only for firm matches. A clone size is listed for some rows: how often the clone was seen (once, few, many), or a class if it is expanded.

j_gene: TRBJ1-1
d_gene: TRBD1
v_gene: TRBV10-3
abundance: few
CDR3aa: CAVKTGVDTEAFF
CDR3nt: TGTGCCGTAAAGACAGGGGTCGACACTGAAGCTTTCTTT

j_gene: TRBJ2-2
d_gene: TRBD1
v_gene: TRBV11-2
abundance: NA
CDR3aa: CASSAGTGGPNTGELFF
CDR3nt: TGTGCCAGCAGCGCCGGGACAGGGGGCCCCAACACCGGGGAGCTGTTTTTT

j_gene: TRBJ1-4
d_gene: NA
v_gene: TRBV14
abundance: NA
CDR3aa: CASSRGLDEKLFF
CDR3nt: TGTGCCAGCAGTCGCGGACTTGATGAAAAACTGTTTTTT

j_gene: TRBJ1-1
d_gene: NA
v_gene: TRBV27
abundance: few
CDR3aa: CASTSLTEAFF
CDR3nt: TGTGCCAGCACTTCTCTTACTGAAGCTTTCTTT

j_gene: TRBJ1-1
d_gene: TRBD1
v_gene: TRBV29-1
abundance: few
CDR3aa: CSVILQGAPEAFF
CDR3nt: TGCAGCGTTATTTTGCAGGGGGCCCCTGAAGCTTTCTTT

j_gene: TRBJ2-1
d_gene: NA
v_gene: TRBV7-9
abundance: few
CDR3aa: CASSGEGDEQFF
CDR3nt: TGTGCCAGCAGTGGAGAGGGGGATGAGCAGTTCTTC

j_gene: TRBJ2-4
d_gene: NA
v_gene: TRBV20-1
abundance: few
CDR3aa: CSARLSRVNIQYF
CDR3nt: TGCAGTGCTAGGCTTAGCAGGGTAAACATTCAGTACTTC

j_gene: TRBJ1-2
d_gene: NA
v_gene: TRBV29-1
abundance: NA
CDR3aa: CSVDQTSYYGYTF
CDR3nt: TGCAGCGTTGATCAAACCTCTTACTATGGCTACACCTTC

j_gene: TRBJ1-1
d_gene: NA
v_gene: TRBV2
abundance: NA
CDR3aa: CASTSTGMDTEAFF
CDR3nt: TGTGCCAGCACATCGACGGGGATGGACACTGAAGCTTTCTTT

j_gene: TRBJ2-5
d_gene: TRBD2
v_gene: TRBV7-6
abundance: few
CDR3aa: CASSSRTSGQETQYF
CDR3nt: TGTGCCAGCAGCTCCCGGACTAGCGGACAAGAGACCCAGTACTTC

j_gene: TRBJ1-3
d_gene: NA
v_gene: TRBV7-6
abundance: NA
CDR3aa: CASSGVGSGNTIYF
CDR3nt: TGTGCCAGCAGCGGTGTGGGCTCTGGAAACACCATATATTTT

j_gene: TRBJ2-1
d_gene: NA
v_gene: TRBV2
abundance: NA
CDR3aa: CASRPGTPF
CDR3nt: TGTGCCAGCAGACCGGGAACCCCCTTC

j_gene: TRBJ2-7
d_gene: TRBD1
v_gene: TRBV7-2
abundance: many
CDR3aa: CASSPWTGTYEQYF
CDR3nt: TGTGCCAGCAGCCCCTGGACAGGTACCTACGAGCAGTACTTC

j_gene: TRBJ1-6
d_gene: NA
v_gene: TRBV4-3
abundance: few
CDR3aa: CASSQDVGAYNSPLHF
CDR3nt: TGCGCCAGCAGCCAAGATGTAGGGGCCTATAATTCACCCCTCCACTTT

j_gene: TRBJ2-7
d_gene: NA
v_gene: TRBV25-1
abundance: few
CDR3aa: CASSLMDGYYEQYF
CDR3nt: TGTGCCAGCAGTCTAATGGACGGGTACTACGAGCAGTACTTC

j_gene: TRBJ2-1
d_gene: TRBD2
v_gene: TRBV4-2
abundance: few
CDR3aa: CASSQDPNQRGGEQFF
CDR3nt: TGTGCCAGCAGCCAAGATCCCAACCAGCGGGGGGGAGAGCAGTTCTTC

j_gene: TRBJ2-1
d_gene: TRBD2
v_gene: TRBV29-1
abundance: NA
CDR3aa: CSVEASGETKADEQFF
CDR3nt: TGCAGCGTTGAGGCTAGCGGGGAAACCAAAGCAGATGAGCAGTTCTTC

j_gene: TRBJ2-5
d_gene: NA
v_gene: TRBV12-3/TRBV12-4
abundance: few
CDR3aa: CASSPDTYQETQYF
CDR3nt: TGTGCCAGCAGTCCCGACACGTACCAAGAGACCCAGTACTTC

j_gene: TRBJ2-1
d_gene: NA
v_gene: TRBV10-3
abundance: few
CDR3aa: CAIRPQGGNEQFF
CDR3nt: TGTGCCATCAGGCCCCAGGGCGGGAATGAGCAGTTCTTC

j_gene: TRBJ2-4
d_gene: TRBD1
v_gene: TRBV7-2
abundance: NA
CDR3aa: CASSQGWDRANDIQYF
CDR3nt: TGTGCCAGCAGCCAAGGATGGGACAGGGCTAATGACATTCAGTACTTC

j_gene: TRBJ1-1
d_gene: TRBD1
v_gene: TRBV7-9
abundance: NA
CDR3aa: CASSLGQGARAFF
CDR3nt: TGTGCCAGCAGCTTGGGGCAGGGGGCGCGAGCTTTCTTT

j_gene: TRBJ1-2
d_gene: NA
v_gene: TRBV19
abundance: NA
CDR3aa: CASSMGDTTYGYTF
CDR3nt: TGTGCCAGTAGTATGGGGGACACCACCTATGGCTACACCTTC